This T cell receptor (beta chain) appears in the sequencing data of a study of OX40 agonist ivuxolimab in advanced cancers. CDR1 SQVTM and CDR2 ANQGSEA come from the germline V gene. Trimming removed 6 bases from V and 4 bases from J; junction bases left unmatched: 5. This CDR3 comprises 14 residues. As for this clone: The antigen remains undetermined.

Overall study results and limits: Researchers did not establish what antigens the expanded peripheral T cells target.

Method: immunoSEQ multiplex PCR; TCRdb's copy keeps in-frame clones and lacks some. The data contain about 66,000 clones, less than 95% of them singletons. This clonotype was obtained from an adult with an advanced solid tumor such as melanoma, head and neck, liver or kidney cancer. The V gene is TRBV29-1, the J gene TRBJ2-1; 11 nucleotides line up with TRBD2. The source material was CD4+ or CD8+ T cells sorted from blood, sampled in a trial of the OX40 agonist ivuxolimab. CDR3 coding DNA: TGCAGCGTCATAGGGACTAGCGGATACAATGAGCAGTTCTTC. Translated: CSVIGTSGYNEQFF.